This is a list of T cell receptor beta chains from one sample in a study of blood T cell repertoires in COVID-19. Sequencing was performed with immunoSEQ multiplex PCR; in TCRdb, only in-frame clones are kept and a portion is missing. Among some 70,000 clones listed, 75% to 85% were seen once. Sequenced sample: peripheral blood. The receptors originated from a woman in her sixties or seventies with acute or convalescent COVID-19. Each CDR3 is given with its conserved first and last residue. D genes are given only for firm matches. Rows may omit the clone size; those that give it use once, few, many or a size class.

abundance | j_gene | v_gene | d_gene | CDR3aa | CDR3nt
. | TRBJ2-7 | TRBV5-4 | TRBD1 | CASSPSTGQGYEQYF | TGTGCCAGCAGTCCCTCGACGGGACAGGGTTACGAGCAGTACTTC
. | TRBJ2-3 | TRBV7-2 | TRBD2 | CASSLASGGASDTQYF | TGTGCCAGCAGCTTAGCGAGCGGGGGGGCCTCAGATACGCAGTATTTT
once | TRBJ1-6 | TRBV7-6 | . | CASSLMSSGHYNSPLHF | TGTGCCAGCAGCTTAATGAGTAGCGGCCACTATAATTCACCCCTCCACTTT
. | TRBJ2-2 | TRBV9 | . | CASSETLVIGELFF | TGTGCCAGCAGCGAAACACTAGTTATCGGGGAGCTGTTTTTT
. | TRBJ1-4 | TRBV7-9 | TRBD1 | CASSGDRISNEKLFF | TGTGCCAGCAGTGGGGACAGAATCTCGAATGAAAAACTGTTTTTT
. | TRBJ1-6 | TRBV19 | TRBD1 | CATSTGEAFNSPLHF | TGTGCCACCTCGACAGGGGAAGCCTTTAATTCACCCCTCCACTTT
. | TRBJ1-3 | TRBV9 | . | CASSVDPLSSGNTIYF | TGTGCCAGCAGCGTAGATCCGCTTAGCTCTGGAAACACCATATATTTT
. | TRBJ2-1 | TRBV15 | . | CATSRGRGEQFF | TGTGCCACCAGCAGGGGGAGAGGTGAGCAGTTCTTC
. | TRBJ2-1 | TRBV5-1 | TRBD2 | CASSLGGTSGYNEQFF | TGCGCCAGCAGCTTGGGGGGGACTAGCGGGTACAATGAGCAGTTCTTC
. | TRBJ1-4 | TRBV9 | . | CASTMGPTNEKLFF | TGTGCCAGCACCATGGGGCCAACTAATGAAAAACTGTTTTTT
. | TRBJ2-7 | TRBV5-5 | TRBD1 | CASSIRQGYYEQYF | TGTGCCAGCAGCATAAGACAGGGATACTACGAGCAGTACTTC
. | TRBJ1-1 | TRBV6-2/TRBV6-3 | TRBD1 | CASSSGQDTEAFF | TGTGCCAGCAGTTCCGGACAGGACACTGAAGCTTTCTTT
. | TRBJ2-3 | TRBV7-3 | TRBD1 | CASSSGQGATDTQYF | TGTGCCAGCAGCTCCGGACAGGGGGCAACAGATACGCAGTATTTT
. | TRBJ2-7 | TRBV28 | . | CASSLPGREQYF | TGTGCCAGCAGTCTTCCGGGTCGAGAGCAGTACTTC
few | TRBJ2-3 | TRBV3-1/TRBV3-2 | . | CASSQGHTDTQYF | TGTGCCAGCAGCCAGGGACACACAGATACGCAGTATTTT
. | TRBJ1-2 | TRBV6-5 | TRBD1 | CASSLDRLQGGYTF | TGTGCCAGCAGTCTGGACAGGCTCCAAGGGGGCTACACCTTC
. | TRBJ2-3 | TRBV4-1 | . | CASSQHDRSTQYF | TGCGCCAGCAGCCAACACGACAGGAGTACGCAGTATTTT
. | TRBJ2-5 | TRBV3-1/TRBV3-2 | . | CASSQDSRGGETQYF | TGTGCCAGCAGCCAAGACAGTAGGGGTGGGGAGACCCAGTACTTC
. | TRBJ2-5 | TRBV7-8 | TRBD2 | CASSSMGGLAAQETQYF | TGTGCCAGCAGCTCTATGGGAGGCCTAGCGGCACAAGAGACCCAGTACTTC
once | TRBJ2-1 | TRBV10-3 | . | CAGSNNEQFF | TGTGCCGGGAGTAACAATGAGCAGTTCTTC
once | TRBJ1-1 | TRBV4-2 | . | CASSPQVLLVPEAFF | TGTGCCAGCAGCCCACAGGTTCTATTGGTCCCTGAAGCTTTCTTT
. | TRBJ2-1 | TRBV5-1 | TRBD1 | CASSNSGTGGDEQFF | TGCGCCAGCAGCAATTCCGGGACAGGGGGCGATGAGCAGTTCTTC
. | TRBJ2-7 | TRBV20-1 | TRBD2 | CSASFSGGPLGEQYF | TGCAGTGCTAGTTTTAGCGGGGGGCCGTTGGGCGAGCAGTACTTC
. | TRBJ2-2 | TRBV9 | . | CASSVVDSVTGELFF | TGTGCCAGCAGCGTAGTAGACTCGGTCACCGGGGAGCTGTTTTTT
. | TRBJ2-5 | TRBV7-2 | TRBD1 | CASSPTGVGKTQYF | TGTGCCAGCAGCCCGACAGGGGTGGGAAAGACCCAGTACTTC
. | TRBJ1-1 | TRBV3-1/TRBV3-2 | TRBD1 | CASSNRDRGRAEAFF | TGTGCCAGCAGCAACAGGGACAGGGGGAGGGCTGAAGCTTTCTTT
. | TRBJ1-3 | TRBV6-1 | . | CASSEAHGSSGNTIYF | TGTGCCAGCAGTGAAGCTCACGGGAGCTCTGGAAACACCATATATTTT
. | TRBJ1-5 | TRBV25-1 | . | CASGADQPQHF | TGTGCCAGTGGGGCCGATCAGCCCCAGCATTTT
. | TRBJ1-5 | TRBV6-5 | . | CASSSGYRQPQHF | TGTGCCAGCAGTTCAGGGTACCGTCAGCCCCAGCATTTT
. | TRBJ2-3 | TRBV3-1/TRBV3-2 | TRBD2 | CASSQKRGAQYF | TGTGCCAGCAGCCAAAAGCGGGGTGCGCAGTATTTT
. | TRBJ2-2 | TRBV3-1/TRBV3-2 | TRBD2 | CASSQESGGLTGELFF | TGTGCCAGCAGCCAAGAAAGCGGGGGGCTAACCGGGGAGCTGTTTTTT
. | TRBJ2-5 | TRBV2 | . | CASSGGGGQETQYF | TGTGCCAGCAGCGGGGGCGGGGGTCAGGAGACCCAGTACTTC
. | TRBJ2-2 | TRBV27 | . | CASSLGSLNTGELFF | TGTGCCAGTTCCTTAGGGAGCCTGAACACCGGGGAGCTGTTTTTT
. | TRBJ1-2 | TRBV28 | . | CASSFSRLYGYTF | TGTGCCAGCAGTTTTTCGCGCTTATATGGCTACACCTTC
. | TRBJ1-1 | TRBV5-4 | . | CASSLQGGNTEAFF | TGTGCCAGCAGCCTGCAGGGCGGGAACACTGAAGCTTTCTTT
. | TRBJ2-7 | TRBV5-1 | . | CASSSPGDEQYF | TGCGCCAGCAGCTCCCCAGGGGACGAGCAGTACTTC
once | TRBJ1-1 | TRBV29-1 | . | CSVGLAGNMNTEAFF | TGCAGCGTTGGATTAGCGGGAAACATGAACACTGAAGCTTTCTTT
. | TRBJ1-4 | TRBV9 | TRBD1 | CASSVDGTGLEKLFF | TGTGCCAGCAGCGTAGATGGGACAGGGTTAGAAAAACTGTTTTTT
. | TRBJ1-5 | TRBV7-8 | . | CASSLGPPALGQPQHF | TGTGCCAGTAGCTTAGGCCCTCCAGCGTTGGGTCAGCCCCAGCATTTT
. | TRBJ2-1 | TRBV28 | TRBD2 | CASIRGGSYNEQFF | TGTGCCAGCATCCGGGGGGGCTCCTACAATGAGCAGTTCTTC
. | TRBJ1-2 | TRBV5-1 | . | CASSSDPVPTGAYYTF | TGCGCCAGCAGCTCGGACCCCGTACCGACAGGCGCCTACTACACCTTC
. | TRBJ1-6 | TRBV5-1 | TRBD1 | CASSWTGTGENSPLHF | TGCGCCAGCAGCTGGACCGGGACAGGGGAAAATTCACCCCTCCACTTT